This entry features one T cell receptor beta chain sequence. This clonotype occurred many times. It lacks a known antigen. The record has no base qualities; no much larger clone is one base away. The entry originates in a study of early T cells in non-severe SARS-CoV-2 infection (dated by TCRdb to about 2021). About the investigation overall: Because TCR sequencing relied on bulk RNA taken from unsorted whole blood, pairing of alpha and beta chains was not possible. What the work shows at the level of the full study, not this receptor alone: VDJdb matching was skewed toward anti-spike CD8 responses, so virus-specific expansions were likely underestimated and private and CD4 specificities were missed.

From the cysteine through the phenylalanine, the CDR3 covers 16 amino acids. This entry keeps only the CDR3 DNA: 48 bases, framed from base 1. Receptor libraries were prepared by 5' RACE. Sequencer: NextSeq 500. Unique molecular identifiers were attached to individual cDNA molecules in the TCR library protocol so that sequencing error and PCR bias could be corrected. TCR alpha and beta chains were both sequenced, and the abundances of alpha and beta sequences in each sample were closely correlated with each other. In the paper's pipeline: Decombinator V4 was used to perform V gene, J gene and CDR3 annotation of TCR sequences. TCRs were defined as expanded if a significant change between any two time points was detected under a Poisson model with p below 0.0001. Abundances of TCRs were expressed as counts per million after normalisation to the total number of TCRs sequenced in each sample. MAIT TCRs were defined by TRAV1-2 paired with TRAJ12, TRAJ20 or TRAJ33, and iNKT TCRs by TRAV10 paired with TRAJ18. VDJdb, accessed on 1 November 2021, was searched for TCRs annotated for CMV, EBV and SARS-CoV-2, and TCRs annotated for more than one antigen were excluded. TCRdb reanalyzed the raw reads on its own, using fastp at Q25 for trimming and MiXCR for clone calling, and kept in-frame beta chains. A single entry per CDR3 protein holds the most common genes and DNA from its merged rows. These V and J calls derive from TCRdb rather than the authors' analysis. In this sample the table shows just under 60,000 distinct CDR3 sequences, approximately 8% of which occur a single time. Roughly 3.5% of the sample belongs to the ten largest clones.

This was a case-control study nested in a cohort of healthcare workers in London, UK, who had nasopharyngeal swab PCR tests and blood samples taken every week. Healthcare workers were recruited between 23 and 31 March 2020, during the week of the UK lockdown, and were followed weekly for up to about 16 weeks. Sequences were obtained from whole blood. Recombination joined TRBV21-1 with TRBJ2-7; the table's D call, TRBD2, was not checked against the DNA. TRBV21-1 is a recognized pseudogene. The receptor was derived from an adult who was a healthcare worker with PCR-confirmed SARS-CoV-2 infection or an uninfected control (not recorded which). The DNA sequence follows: TGTGCCAGCAGCCCCCTGGTAGCGGGAGGGCCCGGGGAGCAGTACTTC. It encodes CASSPLVAGGPGEQYF.